This T cell receptor (beta chain) was identified in a study of shared clonotypes between healthy human individuals. Study-wide context: The cohort had a couple of women and three men, ages 18 to 49.

The CDR3 is 14 amino acids. Germline loops: CDR1 SEHNR, CDR2 FQNEAQ (reference sequence). Trimming stripped 4 bases from V and 3 bases from J, with 11 bases between. Regarding the study as a whole: Genetic and exposure-history diversity was limited by the few donors.

Several immunoSEQ 96-well plates shared each subset's DNA, each plate a replicate. Clones were read by immunoSEQ multiplex PCR, and TCRdb kept only the in-frame ones, dropping some. The profile shows 450,000 to 600,000 clones, 79% of them singletons. A word on this clone: Antigen specificity is unknown. Distinct nucleotide sequences in the sample also encode this CDR3.

The sequenced sample consisted of PBMCs. The J gene is TRBJ2-3, the V gene TRBV7-9, with a possible D match to TRBD2 (6 bases). This TCR derives from a woman between 40 and 55 years old in good health. Some clones in this sample may be carry-over from other donors' samples. CDR3 in DNA: TGTGCCAGCAGCTCCTCCGGGAGTACAGATACGCAGTATTTT. Translated: CASSSSGSTDTQYF.